What follows are 11 T cell receptor beta chains derived from one specimen sequenced in a study of blood T cell repertoires in COVID-19. TCRdb keeps only in-frame clones here, not all; method: immunoSEQ multiplex PCR. The repertoire holds some 130,000 clones, with over 80% as singletons. Sequenced material: peripheral blood. Receptors originate from a man aged 70-80 years with acute or convalescent COVID-19.

The J gene is TRBJ2-2, the V gene TRBV6-4; D is uncertain. CDR3 length equals 14 residues. Germline CDR1 MRHNA, CDR2 SNTAGT. V lost 5 bases to trimming and J lost 0 bases, with 7 bases between them. Written as DNA, the CDR3 is TGTGCCAGCAGTCCCCTCGCGAACACCGGGGAGCTGTTTTTT. Translated: CASSPLANTGELFF.

V usage is TRBV29-1 and J usage is TRBJ2-1, with 7 nucleotides matching TRBD2. This CDR3 is built from 16 residues. The trim removed 6 bases at V and 0 bases at J, leaving 11 bases unmatched. Per the germline V gene, CDR1 is SQVTM and CDR2 is ANQGSEA. CDR3: CSVPERGSSSYNEQFF. The CDR3 nucleotides read TGCAGCGTCCCGGAGCGGGGTTCCAGCTCCTACAATGAGCAGTTCTTC.

This clone appeared once. The chain joins TRBV18 to TRBJ1-3, with unresolved D. CDR1 and CDR2 (germline): KGHSH, LQKENI. This CDR3 comprises 15 residues. Trimming took off 3 bases at V and 0 bases at J, with 9 bases between the two ends. CDR3 sequence (DNA): TGTGCCAGCTCACCCGGGTCTTCCTCTGGAAACACCATATATTTT. It translates to CASSPGSSSGNTIYF.

The chain uses TRBV28 and TRBJ1-2; D gene uncertain. V was clipped by 7 bases and J by 1 base, with 4 bases between them. The germline CDR1 and CDR2 sequences are MDHEN and SYDVKM. The CDR3 sequence is 11 residues long. CDR3 protein: CASTSNYGYTF. For the CDR3, the DNA is TGTGCCAGCACCAGTAACTATGGCTACACCTTC.

V gene TRBV12-3 or TRBV12-4 combines with J gene TRBJ1-5; D remains ambiguous. The CDR3 length is 11 residues. V lost 6 bases and J lost 10, with 10 bases in between. CDR3 nucleotides: TGTGCCAGCAGAAACTCGGGACCCCAGCATTTT. Protein product: CASRNSGPQHF.

The chain links TRBV4-1 to TRBJ2-1; the D is unclear. From germline, CDR1 is MGHRA and CDR2 YSYEKL. The CDR3 runs 13 residues. Trimming shortened V by 0 bases and J by 10 bases, and 10 bases separated the two germline ends. This chain's CDR3 is CASSQDGATEQFF. The CDR3 DNA sequence: TGCGCCAGCAGCCAAGATGGTGCCACAGAGCAGTTCTTC.

Only a few counts were recorded for this clone. The chain recombines TRBV30 with TRBJ1-2; 7 positions agree with TRBD1. This CDR3 comprises 13 residues. V gave up 2 bases and J gave up 8 bases; unmatched junction bases: 8. CDR1 and CDR2 (germline): GTSNPN, SVGIG (reference sequence). CDR3 sequence: CAWSPQGSYGYTF. In DNA form, the CDR3 reads TGTGCCTGGAGTCCACAGGGGTCGTACGGCTACACCTTC. Full variable domain (rest looked up from reference TRBV30 and TRBJ1-2): SQTIHQWPATLVQPVGSPLSLECTVEGTSNPNLYWYRQAAGRGLQLLFYSVGIGQISSEVPQNLSASRPQDRQFILSSKKLLLSDSGFYLCAWSPQGSYGYTFGSGTRLTVV.

V gene TRBV6-5 combines with J gene TRBJ2-2, with TRBD2 as a possible D gene (6 bases). Trimming removed 7 bases at V and 6 bases at J, with 12 bases between. The CDR3 is 13 residues long. Germline V gene sequence: CDR1 MNHEY, CDR2 SVGAGI. CDR3 sequence: CASKGRWAGELFF. The CDR3 DNA follows: TGTGCCAGCAAGGGGAGGTGGGCCGGGGAGCTGTTTTTT.

The V gene is TRBV28, the J gene TRBJ1-5; the match to TRBD1 covers 8 bases. This CDR3 region has 16 residues. Per the germline V gene, CDR1 is MDHEN and CDR2 is SYDVKM. With 6 bases clipped from V and 5 bases from J, the junction kept 12 bases outside the gene matches. CDR3 sequence (DNA): TGTGCCAGCAGCCTCATTAGGACAGGGAAGGATCAGCCCCAGCATTTT. Residues: CASSLIRTGKDQPQHF. Full variable domain (missing parts from reference TRBV28 and TRBJ1-5): DVKVTQSSRYLVKRTGEKVFLECVQDMDHENMFWYRQDPGLGLRLIYFSYDVKMKEKGDIPEGYSVSREKKERFSLILESASTNQTSMYLCASSLIRTGKDQPQHFGDGTRLSIL.

This chain joins TRBV6-5 and TRBJ2-7; TRBD1 might be the D (6 bases). This CDR3 has 15 amino acids. V dropped 0 bases and J dropped 6 bases, with 15 bases sitting between them. The germline V gene encodes CDR1 MNHEY and CDR2 SVGAGI. This chain's CDR3 is CASSYSAGVTLEQYF. The CDR3 DNA reads as TGTGCCAGCAGTTACTCCGCAGGGGTGACTCTCGAGCAGTACTTC.

This clone was recorded once. This sequence joins TRBV15 and TRBJ2-7; 11 nucleotides agree with TRBD1. Germline CDR1 is LNHNV and CDR2 is YYDKDF (reference sequence). The V segment lost 1 base and the J segment 2 bases; nucleotides outside the gene matches: 1. The CDR3 sequence is 15 residues long. The CDR3 sequence is CATSRGGQGAYEQYF. DNA of the CDR3: TGTGCCACCAGCAGAGGGGGACAGGGGGCCTACGAGCAGTACTTC.